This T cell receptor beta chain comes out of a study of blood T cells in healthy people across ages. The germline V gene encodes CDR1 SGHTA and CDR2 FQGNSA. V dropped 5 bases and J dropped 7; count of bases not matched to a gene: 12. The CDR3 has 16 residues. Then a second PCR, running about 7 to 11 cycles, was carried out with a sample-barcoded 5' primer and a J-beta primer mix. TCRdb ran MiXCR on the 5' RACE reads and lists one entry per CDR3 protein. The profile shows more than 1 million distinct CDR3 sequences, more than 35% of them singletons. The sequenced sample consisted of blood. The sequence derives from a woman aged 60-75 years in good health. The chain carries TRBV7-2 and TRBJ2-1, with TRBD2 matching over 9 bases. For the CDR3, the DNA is TGTGCCAGCAGCACGAGGACCGCGGGGGGGGGTAATGAGCAGTTCTTC. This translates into CASSTRTAGGGNEQFF.